This T cell receptor (beta chain) was observed in a study of T cells in Graves' hyperthyroidism and ophthalmopathy. The overall study: Before treatment of any kind, peripheral blood was taken at initial diagnosis.

Trimming took 6 bases from V and 0 from J; bases not matched to a gene: 10. This CDR3 is built from 16 residues. The germline V gene has CDR1 DFQATT and CDR2 SNEGSKA (reference sequence). Many counts were recorded for this clonotype. The authors deemed Graves' hyperthyroidism stable absent ophthalmopathy progression within 18 months. Using over 8.5 ml of fresh peripheral blood, PBMCs were prepared. Researchers amplified the TCR beta CDR3 regions from RNA transcripts. RT-PCR in the first round (using the HTBI primer set) targeted the TCR CDR3. A single record per CDR3 protein comes from TCRdb applying MiXCR to the multiplex PCR reads. Of more than 650,000 distinct CDR3 sequences listed, 14% are singletons.

This chain joins TRBV20-1 and TRBJ2-3; TRBD2 agrees at 9 bases. Sequences were obtained from blood. The source of this sequence is a young woman with Graves' hyperthyroidism. The CDR3 DNA reads TGCAGTGCAAACAGCGGGAGGACTACTAGCACAGATACGCAGTATTTT. Translated: CSANSGRTTSTDTQYF.